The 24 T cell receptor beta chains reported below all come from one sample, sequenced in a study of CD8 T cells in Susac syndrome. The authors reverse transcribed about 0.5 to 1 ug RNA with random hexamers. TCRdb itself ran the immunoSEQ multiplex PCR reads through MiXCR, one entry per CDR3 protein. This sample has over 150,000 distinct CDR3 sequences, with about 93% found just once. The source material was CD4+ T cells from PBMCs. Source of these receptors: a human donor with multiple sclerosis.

CDR3 nucleotides: TGTGCCAGCAGCCCTAAAAAACCCGGGACTAGCGAATACAATGAGCAGTTCTTC. Translated: CASSPKKPGTSEYNEQFF. This rearrangement joins TRBV4-2 to TRBJ2-1; 10 bases are a match to TRBD2. The CDR3 covers 18 residues. In germline, CDR1 is LGHNA, CDR2 YNFKEQ. The V gene end was trimmed by 4 bases and the J gene end by 4 bases; junction bases not matched to a gene: 13.

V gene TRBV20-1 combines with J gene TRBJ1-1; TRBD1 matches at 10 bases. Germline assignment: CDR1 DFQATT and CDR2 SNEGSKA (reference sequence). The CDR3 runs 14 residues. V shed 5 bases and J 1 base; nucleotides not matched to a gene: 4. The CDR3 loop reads CSARRTGGNTEAFF. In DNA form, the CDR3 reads TGCAGTGCTCGGCGGACAGGGGGGAACACTGAAGCTTTCTTT.

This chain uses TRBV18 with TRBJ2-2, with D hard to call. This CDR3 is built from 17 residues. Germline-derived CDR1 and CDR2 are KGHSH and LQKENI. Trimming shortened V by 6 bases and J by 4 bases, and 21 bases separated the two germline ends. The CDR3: CASSLRLNRMSTGELFF. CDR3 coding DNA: TGTGCCAGCTCCCTTCGATTAAATAGGATGAGCACCGGGGAGCTGTTTTTT.

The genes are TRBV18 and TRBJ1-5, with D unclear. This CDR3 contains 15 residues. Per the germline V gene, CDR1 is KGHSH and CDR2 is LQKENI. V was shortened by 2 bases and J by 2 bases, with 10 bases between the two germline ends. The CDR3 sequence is CASSPGFGGNQPQHF. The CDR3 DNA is TGTGCCAGCTCACCAGGGTTTGGGGGCAATCAGCCCCAGCATTTT.

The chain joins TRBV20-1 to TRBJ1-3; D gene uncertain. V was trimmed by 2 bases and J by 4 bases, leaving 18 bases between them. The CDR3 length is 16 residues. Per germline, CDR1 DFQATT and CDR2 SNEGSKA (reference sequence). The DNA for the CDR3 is TGCAGTGCTAGAAGCTTCGCCAGCGATAGGGGAAACACCATATATTTT. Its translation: CSARSFASDRGNTIYF.

The CDR3 here is CSARDLGEKLFF. CDR3 sequence (DNA): TGCAGTGCTAGAGATCTCGGTGAAAAACTGTTTTTT. The chain carries TRBV20-1 and TRBJ1-4; D remains ambiguous. The CDR3 runs 12 residues. V was clipped by 0 bases and J by 7 bases, with 6 bases between them. The germline V gene has CDR1 DFQATT and CDR2 SNEGSKA (reference sequence).

CDR3 in amino acids: CATSEADSIYGYTF. In nucleotides, the CDR3 is TGTGCCACCAGTGAAGCGGACAGCATATATGGCTACACCTTC. The chain links TRBV24-1 to TRBJ1-2; weak D call: TRBD1 (6 bases). The CDR3 sequence is 14 residues long. Trimming cost V 4 bases and J 5 bases, with 13 bases left between them. The germline V gene has CDR1 KGHDR and CDR2 SFDVKD.

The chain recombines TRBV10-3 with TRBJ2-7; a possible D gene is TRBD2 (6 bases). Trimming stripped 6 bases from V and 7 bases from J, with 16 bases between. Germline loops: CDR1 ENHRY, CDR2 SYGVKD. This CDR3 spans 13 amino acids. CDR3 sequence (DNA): TGTGCCATCAGCGAGGGGCTTGGGGGGGAGCAGTACTTC. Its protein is CAISEGLGGEQYF.

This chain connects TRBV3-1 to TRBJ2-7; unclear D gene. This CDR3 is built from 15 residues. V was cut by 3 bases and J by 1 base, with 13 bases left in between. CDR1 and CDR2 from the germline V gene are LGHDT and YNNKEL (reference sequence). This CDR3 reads CASSHGPAGSYEQYF. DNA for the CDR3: TGTGCCAGCAGCCACGGGCCCGCAGGATCCTACGAGCAGTACTTC.

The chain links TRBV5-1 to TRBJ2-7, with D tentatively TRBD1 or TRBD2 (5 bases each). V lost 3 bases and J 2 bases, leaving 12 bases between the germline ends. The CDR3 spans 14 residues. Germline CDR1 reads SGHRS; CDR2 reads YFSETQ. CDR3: CASSSGPSTYEQYF. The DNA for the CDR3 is TGCGCCAGCAGCTCGGGACCGTCTACCTACGAGCAGTACTTC.

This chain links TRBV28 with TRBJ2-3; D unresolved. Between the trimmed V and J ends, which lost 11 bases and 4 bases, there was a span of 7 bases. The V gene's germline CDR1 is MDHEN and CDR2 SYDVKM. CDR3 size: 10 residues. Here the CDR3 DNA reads TGTGCCGTAGTTGCAGATACGCAGTATTTT. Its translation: CAVVADTQYF.

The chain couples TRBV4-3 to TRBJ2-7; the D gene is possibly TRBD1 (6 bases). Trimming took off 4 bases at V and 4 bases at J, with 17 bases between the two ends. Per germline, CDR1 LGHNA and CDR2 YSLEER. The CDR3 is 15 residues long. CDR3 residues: CASSRQSGQSYEQYF. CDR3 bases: TGCGCCAGCAGCCGTCAATCAGGACAGAGTTACGAGCAGTACTTC.

CDR3: CASSLGEGARLRHEQYF. Written as DNA, the CDR3 is TGTGCCAGCAGCTTAGGAGAGGGGGCTAGACTTCGTCACGAGCAGTACTTC. The V and J genes are TRBV7-8 and TRBJ2-7, with 7 bases fitting TRBD1. The CDR3 sequence is 17 residues long. With V trimmed by 1 base and J by 5 bases, 14 bases remained unmatched. Germline CDR1 SGHVS, CDR2 FQNEAQ.

The CDR3 loop is CASSSSGNGYTF. The CDR3 DNA reads as TGTGCCAGCAGTTCCTCGGGAAATGGCTACACCTTC. This chain joins TRBV6-2 or TRBV6-3 and TRBJ1-2, with D uncertain. V lost 4 bases and J 6 bases, leaving 9 bases between the germline ends. CDR3 size: 12 residues. CDR1 and CDR2 (germline): MNHEY, SVGEGT.

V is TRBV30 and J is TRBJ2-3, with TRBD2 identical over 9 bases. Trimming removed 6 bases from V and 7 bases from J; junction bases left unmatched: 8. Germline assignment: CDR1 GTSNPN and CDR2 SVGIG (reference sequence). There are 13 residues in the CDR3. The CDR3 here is CACLPAGGYTQYF. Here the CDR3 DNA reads TGTGCCTGCCTGCCAGCGGGGGGCTATACGCAGTATTTT. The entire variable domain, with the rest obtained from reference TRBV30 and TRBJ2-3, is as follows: SQTIHQWPATLVQPVGSPLSLECTVEGTSNPNLYWYRQAAGRGLQLLFYSVGIGQISSEVPQNLSASRPQDRQFILSSKKLLLSDSGFYLCACLPAGGYTQYFGPGTRLTVL.

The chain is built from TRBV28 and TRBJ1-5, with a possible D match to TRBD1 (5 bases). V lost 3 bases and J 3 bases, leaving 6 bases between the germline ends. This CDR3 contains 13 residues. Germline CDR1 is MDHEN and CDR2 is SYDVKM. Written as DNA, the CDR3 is TGTGCCAGCAGTTTGGACAACAATCAGCCCCAGCATTTT. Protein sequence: CASSLDNNQPQHF.

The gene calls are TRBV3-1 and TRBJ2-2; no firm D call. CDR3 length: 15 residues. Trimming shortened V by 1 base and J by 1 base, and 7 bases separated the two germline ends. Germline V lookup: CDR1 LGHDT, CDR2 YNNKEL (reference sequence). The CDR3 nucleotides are TGTGCCAGCAGCCAAGGTGCGGTGAACACCGGGGAGCTGTTTTTT. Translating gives CASSQGAVNTGELFF.

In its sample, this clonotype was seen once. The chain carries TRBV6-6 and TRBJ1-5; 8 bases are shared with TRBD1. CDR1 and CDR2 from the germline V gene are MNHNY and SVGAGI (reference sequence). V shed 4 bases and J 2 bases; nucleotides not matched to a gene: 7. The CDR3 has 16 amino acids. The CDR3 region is CASSSTGALGNQPQHF. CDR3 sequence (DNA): TGTGCCAGCAGTTCGACAGGGGCGTTGGGCAATCAGCCCCAGCATTTT.

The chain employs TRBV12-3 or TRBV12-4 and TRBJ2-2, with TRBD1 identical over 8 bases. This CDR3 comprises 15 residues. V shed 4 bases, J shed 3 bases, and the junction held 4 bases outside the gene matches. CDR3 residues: CASSSGTGYTGELFF. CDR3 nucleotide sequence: TGTGCCAGCAGTTCCGGGACAGGCTACACCGGGGAGCTGTTTTTT.

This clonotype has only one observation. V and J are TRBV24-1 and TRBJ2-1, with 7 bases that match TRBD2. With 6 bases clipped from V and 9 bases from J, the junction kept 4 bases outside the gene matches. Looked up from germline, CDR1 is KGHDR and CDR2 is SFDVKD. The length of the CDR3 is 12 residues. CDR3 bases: TGTGCCACCAGTCCCCCGGGGGGTGAGCAGTTCTTC. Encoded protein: CATSPPGGEQFF.

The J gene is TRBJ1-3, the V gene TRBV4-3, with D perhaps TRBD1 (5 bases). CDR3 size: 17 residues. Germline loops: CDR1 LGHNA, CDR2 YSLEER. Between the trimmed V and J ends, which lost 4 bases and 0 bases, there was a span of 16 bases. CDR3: CASSRSYRTSSGNTIYF. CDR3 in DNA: TGCGCCAGCAGCCGAAGCTACAGGACGAGCTCTGGAAACACCATATATTTT.

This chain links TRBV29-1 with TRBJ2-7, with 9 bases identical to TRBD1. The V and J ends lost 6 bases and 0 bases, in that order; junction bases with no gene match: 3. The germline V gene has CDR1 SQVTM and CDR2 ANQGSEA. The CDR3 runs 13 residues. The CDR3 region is CSVGQGSSYEQYF. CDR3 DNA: TGCAGCGTGGGACAGGGAAGCTCCTACGAGCAGTACTTC.

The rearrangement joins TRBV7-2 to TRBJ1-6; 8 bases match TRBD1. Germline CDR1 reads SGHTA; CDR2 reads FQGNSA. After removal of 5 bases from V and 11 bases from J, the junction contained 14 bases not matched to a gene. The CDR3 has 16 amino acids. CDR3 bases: TGTGCCAGCAGCCCCAGGTCGCCCGGACAGGGCCCACCCCTCCACTTT. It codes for CASSPRSPGQGPPLHF.

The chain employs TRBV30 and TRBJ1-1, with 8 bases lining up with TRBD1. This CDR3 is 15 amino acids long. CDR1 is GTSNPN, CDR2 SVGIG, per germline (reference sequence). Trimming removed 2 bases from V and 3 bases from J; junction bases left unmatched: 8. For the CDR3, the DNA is TGTGCCTGGAGTCCCCGGACAGGGTGGGACACTGAAGCTTTCTTT. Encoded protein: CAWSPRTGWDTEAFF.